A selection of T cell receptor beta chains follows, all from one sample in a study of blood T cell repertoires in COVID-19. Profiling relied on immunoSEQ multiplex PCR, and the TCRdb table lists in-frame clones only, not all of them. Of 430,000 or so clones listed, 88% are singletons. The sequenced sample consisted of PBMCs or T cells enriched from blood (not recorded which). All receptors come from a woman aged 35 to 49 who had recovered from COVID-19. Both conserved end residues are part of each CDR3. The D gene is left open where the match is weak. The size field is filled for only some rows; it gives once, few, many or a size class.

abundance: NA
j_gene: TRBJ2-1
d_gene: NA
len: 13
v_gene: TRBV19
CDR3nt: TGTGCCAGTAGGGCGGACTCCTACAATGAGCAGTTCTTC
CDR3aa: CASRADSYNEQFF

abundance: NA
j_gene: TRBJ2-7
d_gene: NA
len: 14
v_gene: TRBV5-5
CDR3nt: TGTGCCAGCAGCTTCGACCGGAGCTCCTACGAGCAGTACTTC
CDR3aa: CASSFDRSSYEQYF

abundance: NA
j_gene: TRBJ1-5
d_gene: NA
len: 13
v_gene: TRBV9
CDR3nt: TGTGCCAGTGGCAGGGATAGCAATCAGCCCCAGCATTTT
CDR3aa: CASGRDSNQPQHF

abundance: NA
j_gene: TRBJ1-1
d_gene: NA
len: 14
v_gene: TRBV27
CDR3nt: TGTGCCAGCAGTTTATCGGGAGCAGGCAAGGGAGCTTTCTTT
CDR3aa: CASSLSGAGKGAFF

abundance: few
j_gene: TRBJ2-3
d_gene: TRBD2
len: 19
v_gene: TRBV6-2/TRBV6-3
CDR3nt: TGTGCCAGCAGTTTCCACTTACAAGTTCGCGGGAGGGGCACAGATACGCAGTATTTT
CDR3aa: CASSFHLQVRGRGTDTQYF

abundance: NA
j_gene: TRBJ2-3
d_gene: TRBD2
len: 18
v_gene: TRBV24-1
CDR3nt: TGTGCCACCAGTGACCCCACCTTGGATAGCGGGAGTCCAGATACGCAGTATTTT
CDR3aa: CATSDPTLDSGSPDTQYF

abundance: NA
j_gene: TRBJ2-7
d_gene: TRBD2
len: 15
v_gene: TRBV7-6
CDR3nt: TGTGCCAGCAGCGGCGGCGGGAGGTCGGCCTACGAGCAGTACTTC
CDR3aa: CASSGGGRSAYEQYF

abundance: few
j_gene: TRBJ1-1
d_gene: NA
len: 16
v_gene: TRBV11-2
CDR3nt: TGTGCCAGCAGCCTCCCGACAGGAAGAGGAGACACTGAAGCTTTCTTT
CDR3aa: CASSLPTGRGDTEAFF

abundance: NA
j_gene: TRBJ2-7
d_gene: TRBD1
len: 14
v_gene: TRBV6-5
CDR3nt: TGTGCCAGCAGACCCGGGACAGGGGGACACGAGCAGTACTTC
CDR3aa: CASRPGTGGHEQYF

abundance: NA
j_gene: TRBJ1-2
d_gene: TRBD1
len: 15
v_gene: TRBV27
CDR3nt: TGTGCCAGCAGTCCGGGAATGGGACAGGTCTATGGCTACACCTTC
CDR3aa: CASSPGMGQVYGYTF

abundance: NA
j_gene: TRBJ1-1
d_gene: NA
len: 13
v_gene: TRBV29-1
CDR3nt: TGCAGCGTTGTGAGACAAACGAACACTGAAGCTTTCTTT
CDR3aa: CSVVRQTNTEAFF

abundance: NA
j_gene: TRBJ1-2
d_gene: NA
len: 13
v_gene: TRBV18
CDR3nt: TGTGCCAGCTCACCCTCAGCTAACTATGGCTACACCTTC
CDR3aa: CASSPSANYGYTF

abundance: NA
j_gene: TRBJ1-2
d_gene: NA
len: 14
v_gene: TRBV3-1/TRBV3-2
CDR3nt: TGTGCCAGCAGCCAGATGGAGGGAACCTATGGCTACACCTTC
CDR3aa: CASSQMEGTYGYTF

abundance: NA
j_gene: TRBJ1-1
d_gene: NA
len: 18
v_gene: TRBV4-3
CDR3nt: TGCGCCAGCAGCCAAGAACCTGACAGACCCCTTCGGGACACTGAAGCTTTCTTT
CDR3aa: CASSQEPDRPLRDTEAFF

abundance: NA
j_gene: TRBJ1-2
d_gene: TRBD1
len: 14
v_gene: TRBV19
CDR3nt: TGTGCCAGTAGTTCAGGACAGGGGACCTATGGCTACACCTTC
CDR3aa: CASSSGQGTYGYTF

abundance: once
j_gene: TRBJ2-5
d_gene: NA
len: 15
v_gene: TRBV6-5
CDR3nt: TGTGCCAGCAGGGGGCTCGATCGGATTCGCGGGACCCAGTACTTC
CDR3aa: CASRGLDRIRGTQYF

abundance: few
j_gene: TRBJ1-6
d_gene: TRBD1
len: 16
v_gene: TRBV30
CDR3nt: TGTGCCTGGAGTGTACAGACAGGACAGGGCGGTTCACCCCTCCACTTT
CDR3aa: CAWSVQTGQGGSPLHF

abundance: once
j_gene: TRBJ2-5
d_gene: TRBD1
len: 13
v_gene: TRBV29-1
CDR3nt: TGCAGCGTTGAGGACAGGGGGCGAGAGACCCAGTACTTC
CDR3aa: CSVEDRGRETQYF

abundance: NA
j_gene: TRBJ2-1
d_gene: TRBD2
len: 18
v_gene: TRBV4-3
CDR3nt: TGCGCCAGCAGCCAAGAACTCACGACTAGCGGGAGGGCCTATGAGCAGTTCTTC
CDR3aa: CASSQELTTSGRAYEQFF

abundance: NA
j_gene: TRBJ1-4
d_gene: TRBD1
len: 15
v_gene: TRBV5-1
CDR3nt: TGCGCCAGCACCAAAGGGGACAGAGATAATGAAAAACTGTTTTTT
CDR3aa: CASTKGDRDNEKLFF

abundance: NA
j_gene: TRBJ2-2
d_gene: NA
len: 12
v_gene: TRBV2
CDR3nt: TGTGCCAGCAGTGTAGGGGGCGGGGAGCTGTTTTTT
CDR3aa: CASSVGGGELFF

abundance: few
j_gene: TRBJ2-1
d_gene: NA
len: 14
v_gene: TRBV5-1
CDR3nt: TGCGCCAGCAGCTTACAGGTTTACTACAATGAGCAGTTCTTC
CDR3aa: CASSLQVYYNEQFF

abundance: NA
j_gene: TRBJ1-2
d_gene: NA
len: 15
v_gene: TRBV7-2
CDR3nt: TGTGCCAGCAGCCTAACAAGACAGCCTAACTATGGCTACACCTTC
CDR3aa: CASSLTRQPNYGYTF

abundance: NA
j_gene: TRBJ2-5
d_gene: TRBD1
len: 15
v_gene: TRBV15
CDR3nt: TGTGCCACCAGCAGGCCCGGGACAGGTCCGGTGGGTAGATACTTC
CDR3aa: CATSRPGTGPVGRYF

abundance: NA
j_gene: TRBJ2-5
d_gene: NA
len: 11
v_gene: TRBV12-3/TRBV12-4
CDR3nt: TGTGCCAGCAGTTCTGTGGAGACCCAGTACTTC
CDR3aa: CASSSVETQYF

abundance: NA
j_gene: TRBJ2-2
d_gene: TRBD2
len: 16
v_gene: TRBV6-2/TRBV6-3
CDR3nt: TGTGCCAGCAGCCTCTTGACTAGCGGGAACCACAGGGAGCTGTTTTTT
CDR3aa: CASSLLTSGNHRELFF

abundance: NA
j_gene: TRBJ1-2
d_gene: TRBD1
len: 17
v_gene: TRBV5-3
CDR3nt: TGTGCCAGAAGCGGAGGGACAGGGGTTATGAACTACTATGGCTACACCTTC
CDR3aa: CARSGGTGVMNYYGYTF

abundance: NA
j_gene: TRBJ1-1
d_gene: TRBD1
len: 13
v_gene: TRBV12-3/TRBV12-4
CDR3nt: TGTGCCAGCAGTGGGGACAGCTACACTGAAGCTTTCTTT
CDR3aa: CASSGDSYTEAFF

abundance: once
j_gene: TRBJ1-1
d_gene: TRBD1
len: 17
v_gene: TRBV14
CDR3nt: TGTGCCAGCAGCCTAATCAGGGGGGAAGCGTTGAACACTGAAGCTTTCTTT
CDR3aa: CASSLIRGEALNTEAFF

abundance: NA
j_gene: TRBJ1-2
d_gene: NA
len: 15
v_gene: TRBV7-9
CDR3nt: TGTGCCAGCAGCCTACAACAGCTATCTAACTATGGCTACACCTTC
CDR3aa: CASSLQQLSNYGYTF

abundance: NA
j_gene: TRBJ1-2
d_gene: NA
len: 13
v_gene: TRBV6-5
CDR3nt: TGTGCCAGCAATCGAGACAGCTACTATGGCTACACCTTC
CDR3aa: CASNRDSYYGYTF

abundance: NA
j_gene: TRBJ2-7
d_gene: TRBD1
len: 16
v_gene: TRBV4-1
CDR3nt: TGCGCCAGCAGCCGAGGACAGGGGATGGGTACCTACGAGCAGTACTTC
CDR3aa: CASSRGQGMGTYEQYF

abundance: NA
j_gene: TRBJ1-2
d_gene: NA
len: 15
v_gene: TRBV27
CDR3nt: TGTGCCAGCAGTCCCCGGGTGGGGCCAGGCTATGGCTACACCTTC
CDR3aa: CASSPRVGPGYGYTF

abundance: NA
j_gene: TRBJ2-2
d_gene: TRBD2
len: 16
v_gene: TRBV7-2
CDR3nt: TGTGCCAGCAAGGTCAATAGCGGGAGTGAGACCGGGGAGCTGTTTTTT
CDR3aa: CASKVNSGSETGELFF

abundance: NA
j_gene: TRBJ1-5
d_gene: NA
len: 14
v_gene: TRBV9
CDR3nt: TGTGCCAGCAGCGTAGGGCAGGTCGATCAGCCCCAGCATTTT
CDR3aa: CASSVGQVDQPQHF

abundance: once
j_gene: TRBJ2-2
d_gene: TRBD1
len: 19
v_gene: TRBV24-1
CDR3nt: TGTGCCACCAGTGATGCCAGTGCGACAGGGGGGTCGAACACCGGGGAGCTGTTTTTT
CDR3aa: CATSDASATGGSNTGELFF

abundance: NA
j_gene: TRBJ1-1
d_gene: NA
len: 14
v_gene: TRBV12-5
CDR3nt: TGTGCTAGTGGTTTGGTACAGGGAAGCCCTGAAGCTTTCTTT
CDR3aa: CASGLVQGSPEAFF

abundance: NA
j_gene: TRBJ2-3
d_gene: TRBD1
len: 18
v_gene: TRBV7-2
CDR3nt: TGTGCCAGCAGCTTATCTCGGACAGGGAAGTTTGGGACAGATACGCAGTATTTT
CDR3aa: CASSLSRTGKFGTDTQYF

abundance: NA
j_gene: TRBJ1-2
d_gene: NA
len: 13
v_gene: TRBV12-3/TRBV12-4
CDR3nt: TGTGCCAGCAGCCCGGTGAGGTTCTATGGCTACACCTTC
CDR3aa: CASSPVRFYGYTF

abundance: once
j_gene: TRBJ2-3
d_gene: TRBD1
len: 13
v_gene: TRBV29-1
CDR3nt: TGCAGCGTTGGACAGGGGGGCGCAGATACGCAGTATTTT
CDR3aa: CSVGQGGADTQYF

abundance: NA
j_gene: TRBJ1-1
d_gene: NA
len: 14
v_gene: TRBV11-2
CDR3nt: TGTGCCAGCAGCTTTACAGGTGCGAACACTGAAGCTTTCTTT
CDR3aa: CASSFTGANTEAFF

abundance: NA
j_gene: TRBJ1-4
d_gene: NA
len: 14
v_gene: TRBV6-6
CDR3nt: TGTGCCAGCAGTTACTCGCCAGGGCGGGAAAAACTGTTTTTT
CDR3aa: CASSYSPGREKLFF

abundance: NA
j_gene: TRBJ2-1
d_gene: NA
len: 15
v_gene: TRBV27
CDR3nt: TGTGCCAGCAGTGGTTACGGGGGCTCCTACAATGAGCAGTTCTTC
CDR3aa: CASSGYGGSYNEQFF

abundance: NA
j_gene: TRBJ1-1
d_gene: TRBD1
len: 17
v_gene: TRBV2
CDR3nt: TGTGCCAGCAGCTCCCCGGGACAGCGCCTTGGGAACACTGAAGCTTTCTTT
CDR3aa: CASSSPGQRLGNTEAFF

abundance: once
j_gene: TRBJ1-1
d_gene: NA
len: 16
v_gene: TRBV5-6
CDR3nt: TGTGCCAGCAGCACCGTGGGGGCGGGGGGTGGCACTGAAGCTTTCTTT
CDR3aa: CASSTVGAGGGTEAFF

abundance: few
j_gene: TRBJ2-2
d_gene: TRBD1
len: 19
v_gene: TRBV7-9
CDR3nt: TGTGCCAGCATCCAAACGACCGGGACAGGGGGTTGGAGGGCCGGGGAGCTGTTTTTT
CDR3aa: CASIQTTGTGGWRAGELFF

abundance: NA
j_gene: TRBJ2-2
d_gene: TRBD1
len: 16
v_gene: TRBV4-2
CDR3nt: TGTGCCAGCAGTCGACAGGGGCTTGATAACACCGGGGAGCTGTTTTTT
CDR3aa: CASSRQGLDNTGELFF

abundance: NA
j_gene: TRBJ1-1
d_gene: TRBD1
len: 11
v_gene: TRBV10-3
CDR3nt: TGTGCCACCAAACAGGGGCCTGAAGCTTTCTTT
CDR3aa: CATKQGPEAFF

abundance: once
j_gene: TRBJ1-2
d_gene: NA
len: 13
v_gene: TRBV28
CDR3nt: TGTGCCAGCAGTTTAGCAGGCGACTATGGCTACACCTTC
CDR3aa: CASSLAGDYGYTF

abundance: NA
j_gene: TRBJ2-6
d_gene: TRBD1
len: 19
v_gene: TRBV5-4
CDR3nt: TGTGCCAGCAGCTTGGGAGTCGGACAGGGGGCCTCTGGGGCCAACGTCCTGACTTTC
CDR3aa: CASSLGVGQGASGANVLTF

abundance: NA
j_gene: TRBJ1-1
d_gene: NA
len: 14
v_gene: TRBV4-1
CDR3nt: TGCGCCAGCAGCCCTAAACGAGGGAGCTCTGAAGCTTTCTTT
CDR3aa: CASSPKRGSSEAFF

abundance: NA
j_gene: TRBJ2-2
d_gene: TRBD1
len: 17
v_gene: TRBV24-1
CDR3nt: TGTGCCACCAGTAGTGAAGGGGGCAGTTGGAACACCGGGGAGCTGTTTTTT
CDR3aa: CATSSEGGSWNTGELFF

abundance: NA
j_gene: TRBJ2-1
d_gene: TRBD2
len: 13
v_gene: TRBV5-8
CDR3nt: TGTGCCAGCAGCCCCTGGGGGGGTGCTGAGCAGTTCTTC
CDR3aa: CASSPWGGAEQFF

abundance: NA
j_gene: TRBJ1-2
d_gene: TRBD1
len: 13
v_gene: TRBV6-5
CDR3nt: TGTGCCAGCAGTTACCGACAGGGTTTAGGCTACACCTTC
CDR3aa: CASSYRQGLGYTF

abundance: NA
j_gene: TRBJ1-2
d_gene: NA
len: 15
v_gene: TRBV24-1
CDR3nt: TGTGCCACCAGTGATTTGGAGGGAGGGAACTATGGCTACACCTTC
CDR3aa: CATSDLEGGNYGYTF

abundance: NA
j_gene: TRBJ1-2
d_gene: NA
len: 14
v_gene: TRBV5-1
CDR3nt: TGCGCCAGCAGCTCAGTCGTGGGGGCCTATGGCTACACCTTC
CDR3aa: CASSSVVGAYGYTF

abundance: NA
j_gene: TRBJ2-7
d_gene: NA
len: 13
v_gene: TRBV6-5
CDR3nt: TGTGCCAGCGTACAGGTGGGCTCCTACGAGCAGTACTTC
CDR3aa: CASVQVGSYEQYF